This T cell receptor beta chain was sequenced during a study of blood T cell repertoires in COVID-19. The wider study: The United States, Italy and Spain provided the acute and convalescent COVID-19 samples. The cDNA or gDNA used as material had been derived from T cells, B-cell-depleted T cells, or PBMCs.

In the original processing: Amplification of reference gene primers provided the estimated nucleated cell counts. Sequenced by immunoSEQ multiplex PCR; TCRdb stores in-frame clones only, minus some. That table supplies the V and J calls and clone size; D and trimming were determined from the DNA. The sample shows 150,000 to 200,000 clones, 83% of them seen only once. V lost 6 bases and J lost 6; bases outside the gene matches: 8. Germline loops: CDR1 MNHEY, CDR2 SVGAGI. The CDR3 has 15 amino acids. J is TRBJ2-3 and V is TRBV6-5; TRBD2 matches at 11 bases. This clonotype was sampled from a human donor in a cohort sampled during active COVID-19. Sample: peripheral blood. The CDR3 DNA follows: TGTGCCAGCAGATATAGCGGGGGGGGTGCGGATACGCAGTATTTT. Protein: CASRYSGGGADTQYF.